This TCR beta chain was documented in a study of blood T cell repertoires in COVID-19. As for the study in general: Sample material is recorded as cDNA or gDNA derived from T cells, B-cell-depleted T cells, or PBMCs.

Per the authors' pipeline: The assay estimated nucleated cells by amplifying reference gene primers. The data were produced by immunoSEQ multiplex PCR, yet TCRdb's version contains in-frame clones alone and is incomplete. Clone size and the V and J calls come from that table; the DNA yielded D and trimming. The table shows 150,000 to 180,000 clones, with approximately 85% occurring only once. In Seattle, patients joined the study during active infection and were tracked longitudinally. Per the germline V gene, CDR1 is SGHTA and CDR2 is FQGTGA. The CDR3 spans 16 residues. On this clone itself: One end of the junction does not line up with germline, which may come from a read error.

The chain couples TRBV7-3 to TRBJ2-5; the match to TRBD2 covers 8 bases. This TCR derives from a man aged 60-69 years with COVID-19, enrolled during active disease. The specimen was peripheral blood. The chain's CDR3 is CASSSSGGANQETQYF. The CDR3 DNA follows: TGTGCCAGCAGCTCAAGCGGGGGCGCAAACCAGGAGACCCAGTACTTC.